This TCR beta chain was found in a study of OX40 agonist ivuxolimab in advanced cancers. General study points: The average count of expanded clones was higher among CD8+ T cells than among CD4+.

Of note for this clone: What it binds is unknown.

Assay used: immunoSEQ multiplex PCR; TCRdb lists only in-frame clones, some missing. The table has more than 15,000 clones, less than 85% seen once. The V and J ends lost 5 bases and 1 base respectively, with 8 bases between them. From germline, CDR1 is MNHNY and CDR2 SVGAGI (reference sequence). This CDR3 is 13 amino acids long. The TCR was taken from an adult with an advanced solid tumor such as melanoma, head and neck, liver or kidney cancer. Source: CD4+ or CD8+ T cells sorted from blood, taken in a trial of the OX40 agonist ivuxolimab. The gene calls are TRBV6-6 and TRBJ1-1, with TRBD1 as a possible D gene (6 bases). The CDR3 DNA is TGTGCCAGCAGTCTGGGGGCGAACACTGAAGCTTTCTTT. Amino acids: CASSLGANTEAFF.